This is a list of T cell receptor beta chains from one sample in a study of cytomegalovirus exposure and HLA in healthy donors. Libraries were prepared by immunoSEQ multiplex PCR; TCRdb keeps only in-frame clonotypes and omits some of them. The table has tens of thousands of clones, roughly 80% seen once. The sample was PBMCs. Every receptor here comes from a girl aged 2 to 10 in good health and CMV-seropositive. CDR3s include the opening cysteine and the closing phenylalanine or tryptophan. The order of the fields is J gene, D gene, clone size, V gene, CDR3 DNA, CDR3 protein. A D gene is named only where the DNA matches it firmly. Only part of the rows carry a size: once, few, many, or a class if the clone is expanded.

TRBJ2-4 | NA | once | TRBV2 | TGTGCCAGCATGACCCAGAGCACGGGAAAAAACATTCAGTACTTC | CASMTQSTGKNIQYF
TRBJ2-7 | NA | NA | TRBV30 | TGTGCCTGGAGTTTTGGACTTTCGGCCGAGCAGTACTTC | CAWSFGLSAEQYF
TRBJ2-7 | NA | NA | TRBV27 | TGTGCCAGCAGCGACCGGAGCTATTACGAGCAGTACTTC | CASSDRSYYEQYF
TRBJ2-2 | NA | NA | TRBV6-5 | TGTGCCAGCAGAAGTGAAGCGAGAACAACCGGGGAGCTGTTTTTT | CASRSEARTTGELFF
TRBJ1-5 | TRBD1 | NA | TRBV6-5 | TGTGCCAGCAGTCTAACAGGGGTGGGCCAGCCCCAGCATTTT | CASSLTGVGQPQHF
TRBJ1-5 | NA | NA | TRBV9 | TGTGCCAGCAGCCAGGCGGGGGGAGACCAGCCCCAGCATTTT | CASSQAGGDQPQHF
TRBJ2-5 | NA | once | TRBV4-2 | TGTGCCAGCAGCCCCAAGACTAAAGAGACCCAGTACTTC | CASSPKTKETQYF
TRBJ2-7 | NA | few | TRBV5-1 | TGCGCCAGCAGCTTGGGGGAGACGACATTTCGAGGTTGGCAGTACTTC | CASSLGETTFRGWQYF
TRBJ1-1 | TRBD1 | NA | TRBV27 | TGTGCCAGCGGAGACAGGGGACGCACTGAAGCTTTCTTT | CASGDRGRTEAFF
TRBJ1-4 | NA | NA | TRBV2 | TGTGCCAGCAGTGACAGGGGAGTGGAAAAACTGTTTTTT | CASSDRGVEKLFF
TRBJ2-7 | TRBD2 | once | TRBV10-3 | TGTGCCATCAGTGATATTAGTGCGGGAGGGCCGTACGAGCAGTACTTC | CAISDISAGGPYEQYF
TRBJ1-3 | TRBD1 | NA | TRBV7-9 | TGTGCCAGCAGCTCGTACCGGGACAGAGCTGGAAACACCATATATTTT | CASSSYRDRAGNTIYF
TRBJ2-7 | NA | NA | TRBV5-6 | TGTGCCAGCACGGGGGAACAGGGGATTCGCGAGCAGTACTTC | CASTGEQGIREQYF
TRBJ2-2 | TRBD2 | NA | TRBV9 | TGTGCCAGCAGCGTAAGTGGACTAGCGGGGGGGAACACCGGGGAGCTGTTTTTT | CASSVSGLAGGNTGELFF
TRBJ2-3 | TRBD2 | NA | TRBV5-1 | TGCGCCAGCAGCTTCCGACTAGCGGTGACCACAGATACGCAGTATTTT | CASSFRLAVTTDTQYF
TRBJ1-1 | NA | NA | TRBV18 | TGTGCCAGCTCATCGAATACCGACGGGTCAGCTTTCTTT | CASSSNTDGSAFF
TRBJ1-1 | NA | few | TRBV2 | TGTGCCAGCAGTGAAACGACTGGGAACACTGAAGCTTTCTTT | CASSETTGNTEAFF
TRBJ1-5 | NA | NA | TRBV15 | TGTGCCACCAGCCCACCGCGCGTACAGCCCCAGCATTTT | CATSPPRVQPQHF
TRBJ1-5 | NA | NA | TRBV6-5 | TGTGCCAGCTCCAGCCGGGGAAATAGCAATCAGCCCCAGCATTTT | CASSSRGNSNQPQHF
TRBJ2-1 | TRBD2 | once | TRBV6-6 | TGTGCCAGCAGTCCAGATCTGACTAGCGGGAGCAATGAGCAGTTCTTC | CASSPDLTSGSNEQFF
TRBJ1-4 | NA | NA | TRBV29-1 | TGCAGCGCCGGAATCGACAGGCCTAATGAAAAACTGTTTTTT | CSAGIDRPNEKLFF
TRBJ2-1 | NA | NA | TRBV6-6 | TGTGCCAGCAGTTACTTAGGCGGGATTAACAATGAGCAGTTCTTC | CASSYLGGINNEQFF
TRBJ2-2 | NA | NA | TRBV13 | TGTGCCAGCAGCTTAGCCCTGGGGACAGCGGGGAACACCGGGGAGCTGTTTTTT | CASSLALGTAGNTGELFF
TRBJ1-5 | NA | NA | TRBV30 | TGTGCCTGGAAACGAACAGGGAACTCCAATCAGCCCCAGCATTTT | CAWKRTGNSNQPQHF
TRBJ2-2 | TRBD2 | NA | TRBV2 | TGTGCCAGCAGCGCGACTAGCGGGAGGGCCGGGGAGCTGTTTTTT | CASSATSGRAGELFF